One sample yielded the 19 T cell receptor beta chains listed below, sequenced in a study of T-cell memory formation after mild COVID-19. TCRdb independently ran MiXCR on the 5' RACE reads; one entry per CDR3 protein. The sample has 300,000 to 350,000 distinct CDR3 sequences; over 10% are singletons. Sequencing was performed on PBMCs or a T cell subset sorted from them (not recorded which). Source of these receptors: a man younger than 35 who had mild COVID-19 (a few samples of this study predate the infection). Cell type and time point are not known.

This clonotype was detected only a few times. The CDR3 DNA is TGTGCCAGCAGCCCCGCGCCAGACAGGGAGAATAAGTACTTC. Protein: CASSPAPDRENKYF. The chain has TRBV11-1 and TRBJ2-4; 7 nucleotides agree with TRBD1. Germline V gene lookup returns CDR1 SGHAT and CDR2 FQDESV (reference sequence). The trim removed 5 bases at V and 14 bases at J, leaving 15 bases unmatched. The CDR3 has 14 amino acids. The full variable domain, completed using reference TRBV11-1 and TRBJ2-4, is EAEVAQSPRYKITEKSQAVAFWCDPISGHATLYWYRQILGQGPELLVQFQDESVVDDSQLPKDRFSAERLKGVDSTLKIQPAELGDSAMYLCASSPAPDRENKYFGAGTRLSVL.

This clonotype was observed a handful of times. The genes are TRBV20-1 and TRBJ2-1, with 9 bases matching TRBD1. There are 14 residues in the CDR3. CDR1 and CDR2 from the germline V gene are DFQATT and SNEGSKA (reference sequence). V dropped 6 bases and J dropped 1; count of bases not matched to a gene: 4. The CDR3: CSAYGQGSYNEQFF. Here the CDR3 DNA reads TGCAGTGCCTACGGACAGGGGTCCTACAATGAGCAGTTCTTC.

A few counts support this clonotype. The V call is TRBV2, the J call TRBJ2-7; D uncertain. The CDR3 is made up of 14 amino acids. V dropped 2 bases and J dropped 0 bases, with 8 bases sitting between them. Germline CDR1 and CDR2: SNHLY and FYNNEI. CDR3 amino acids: CASSEWRNSYEQYF. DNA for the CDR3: TGTGCCAGCAGTGAATGGCGGAACTCCTACGAGCAGTACTTC.

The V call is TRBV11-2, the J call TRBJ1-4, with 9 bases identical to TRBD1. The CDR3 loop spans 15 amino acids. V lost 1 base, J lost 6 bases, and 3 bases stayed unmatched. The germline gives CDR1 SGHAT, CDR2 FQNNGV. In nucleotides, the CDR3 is TGTGCCAGCAGCTTAGGACAGGGGGGCTATGAAAAACTGTTTTTT. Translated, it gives CASSLGQGGYEKLFF.

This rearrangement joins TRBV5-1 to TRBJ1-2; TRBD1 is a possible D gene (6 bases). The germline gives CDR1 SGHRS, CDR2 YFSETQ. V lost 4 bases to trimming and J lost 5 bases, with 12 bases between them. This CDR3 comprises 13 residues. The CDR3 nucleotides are TGCGCCAGCAGCCCGGGACAACAGTATGGCTACACCTTC. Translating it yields CASSPGQQYGYTF. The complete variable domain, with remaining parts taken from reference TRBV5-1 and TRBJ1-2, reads KAGVTQTPRYLIKTRGQQVTLSCSPISGHRSVSWYQQTPGQGLQFLFEYFSETQRNKGNFPGRFSGRQFSNSRSEMNVSTLELGDSALYLCASSPGQQYGYTFGSGTRLTVV.

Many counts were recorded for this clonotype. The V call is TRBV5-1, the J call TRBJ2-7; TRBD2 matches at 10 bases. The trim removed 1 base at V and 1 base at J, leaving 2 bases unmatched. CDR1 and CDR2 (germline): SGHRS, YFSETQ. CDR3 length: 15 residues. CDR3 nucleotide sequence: TGCGCCAGCAGCTTGTCACTAGCGGGGTCCTACGAGCAGTACTTC. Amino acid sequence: CASSLSLAGSYEQYF.

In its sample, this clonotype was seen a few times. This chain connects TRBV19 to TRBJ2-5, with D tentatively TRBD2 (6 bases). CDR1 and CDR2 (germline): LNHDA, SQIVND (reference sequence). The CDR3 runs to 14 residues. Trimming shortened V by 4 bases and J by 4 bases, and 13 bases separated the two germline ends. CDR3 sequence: CASSSRRASETQYF. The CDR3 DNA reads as TGTGCCAGTAGTAGTCGGAGGGCTTCAGAGACCCAGTACTTC.

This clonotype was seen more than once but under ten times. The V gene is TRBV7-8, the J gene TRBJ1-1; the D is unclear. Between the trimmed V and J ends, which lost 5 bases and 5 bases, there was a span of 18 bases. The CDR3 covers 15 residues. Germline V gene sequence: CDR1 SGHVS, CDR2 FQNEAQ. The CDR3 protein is CASSPSGSLGTEAFF. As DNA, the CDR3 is TGTGCCAGCAGCCCCTCAGGCAGCTTGGGGACTGAAGCTTTCTTT.

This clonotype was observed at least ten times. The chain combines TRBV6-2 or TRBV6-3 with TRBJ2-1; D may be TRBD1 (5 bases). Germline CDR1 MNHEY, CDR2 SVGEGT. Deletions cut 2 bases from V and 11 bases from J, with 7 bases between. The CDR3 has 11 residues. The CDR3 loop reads CASSYDSKQFF. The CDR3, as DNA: TGTGCCAGCAGTTACGACAGCAAGCAGTTCTTC.

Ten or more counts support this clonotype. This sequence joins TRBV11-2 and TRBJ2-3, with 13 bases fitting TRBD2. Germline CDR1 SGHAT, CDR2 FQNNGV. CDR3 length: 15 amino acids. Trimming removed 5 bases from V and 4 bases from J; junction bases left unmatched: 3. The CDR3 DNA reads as TGTGCCAGCAGCCTACTAGCGGGGGGGGCAGATACGCAGTATTTT. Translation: CASSLLAGGADTQYF.

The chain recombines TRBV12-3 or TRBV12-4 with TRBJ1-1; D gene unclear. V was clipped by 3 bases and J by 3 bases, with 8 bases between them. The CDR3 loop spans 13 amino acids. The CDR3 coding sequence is TGTGCCAGCAGTTTTATCATCGACACTGAAGCTTTCTTT. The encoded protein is CASSFIIDTEAFF.

CDR3 region: CASRILLGPPPYEQYF. The CDR3 bases are TGTGCCAGCAGGATACTTCTGGGACCGCCGCCCTACGAGCAGTACTTC. The genes are TRBV6-6 and TRBJ2-7, with D perhaps being TRBD1 or TRBD2 (5 bases each). Germline assignment: CDR1 MNHNY and CDR2 SVGAGI (reference sequence). The CDR3 is 16 residues long. Trimming shortened V by 6 bases and J by 2 bases, and 20 bases separated the two germline ends.

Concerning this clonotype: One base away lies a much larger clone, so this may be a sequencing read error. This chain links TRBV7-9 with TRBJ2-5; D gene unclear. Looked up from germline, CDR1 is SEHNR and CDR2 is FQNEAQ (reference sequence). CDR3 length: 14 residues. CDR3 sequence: CASSYGEIQEAQYF. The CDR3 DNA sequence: TGTGCCAGCAGCTATGGGGAAATCCAAGAGGCCCAGTACTTC.

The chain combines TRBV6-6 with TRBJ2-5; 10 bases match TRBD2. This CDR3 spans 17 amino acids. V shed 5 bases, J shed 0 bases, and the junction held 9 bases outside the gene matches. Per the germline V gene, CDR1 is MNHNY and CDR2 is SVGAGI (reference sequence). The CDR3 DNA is TGTGCCAGCAGTCCGTGGCTAGCGGGGGCGTACCAAGAGACCCAGTACTTC. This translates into CASSPWLAGAYQETQYF.

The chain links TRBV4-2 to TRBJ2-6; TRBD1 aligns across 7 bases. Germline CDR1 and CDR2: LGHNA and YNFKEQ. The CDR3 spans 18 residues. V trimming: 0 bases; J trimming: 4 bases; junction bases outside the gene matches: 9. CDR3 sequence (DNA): TGTGCCAGCAGCCAAGAGGGACAGCCCCTGACAGGGGCCAACGTCCTGACTTTC. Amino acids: CASSQEGQPLTGANVLTF.

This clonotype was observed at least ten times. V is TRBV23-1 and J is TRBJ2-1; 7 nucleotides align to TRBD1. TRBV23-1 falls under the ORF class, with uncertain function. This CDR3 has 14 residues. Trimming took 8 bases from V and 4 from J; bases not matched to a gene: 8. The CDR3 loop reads CASPGTALYNEQFF. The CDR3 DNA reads TGCGCCAGCCCCGGGACAGCTTTATACAATGAGCAGTTCTTC.

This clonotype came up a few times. The CDR3 nucleotides read TGTGCCAGCAGCTTATATGGCGGGGGGGCCAGAGATGAGCAGTTCTTC. Its protein is CASSLYGGGARDEQFF. The chain carries TRBV7-3 and TRBJ2-1, with TRBD2 identical over 9 bases. Germline V gene data show CDR1 as SGHTA and CDR2 as FQGTGA. The CDR3 extends over 16 amino acids. Losses at the gene ends were 2 bases for V and 8 bases for J; bases not matched to a gene: 10.

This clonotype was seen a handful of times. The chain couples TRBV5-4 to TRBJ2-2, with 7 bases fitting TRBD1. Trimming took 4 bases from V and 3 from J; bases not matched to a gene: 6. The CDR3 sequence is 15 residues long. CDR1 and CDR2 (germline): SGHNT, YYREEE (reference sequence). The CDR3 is CASSPNRGDTGELFF. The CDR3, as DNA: TGTGCCAGCAGCCCCAACAGGGGCGACACCGGGGAGCTGTTTTTT. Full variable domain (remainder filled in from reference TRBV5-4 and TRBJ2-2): ETGVTQSPTHLIKTRGQQVTLRCSSQSGHNTVSWYQQALGQGPQFIFQYYREEENGRGNFPPRFSGLQFPNYSSELNVNALELDDSALYLCASSPNRGDTGELFFGEGSRLTVL.

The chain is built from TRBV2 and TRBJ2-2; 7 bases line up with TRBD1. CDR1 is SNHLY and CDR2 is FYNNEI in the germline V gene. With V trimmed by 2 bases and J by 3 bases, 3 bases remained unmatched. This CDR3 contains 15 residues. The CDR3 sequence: CASSERDSDTGELFF. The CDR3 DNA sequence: TGTGCCAGCAGTGAAAGGGACAGTGACACCGGGGAGCTGTTTTTT.